These T cell receptor beta chains were read from a single sample in a study of T-cell memory formation after mild COVID-19. From the 5' RACE reads, TCRdb called clonotypes with MiXCR, one entry per CDR3 protein. The repertoire includes hundreds of thousands of distinct CDR3 sequences, approximately 23% of them detected once, and approximately 12% sits in the top ten. Input material: PBMCs or a T cell subset sorted from them (not recorded which). These receptors all stem from an adult woman who had mild COVID-19 (a few samples of this study predate the infection). Cell type and time point are not known. CDR3s include the opening cysteine and the closing phenylalanine or tryptophan. The D gene is left open where the match is weak. Only some rows state a clone size, as once, few, many or a class for expanded clones.

TGTGCCAGCAGTCGACAGGGAAGAGGCTACACCTTC CASSRQGRGYTF TRBV6-5 TRBD1 TRBJ1-2 NA
TGCAGCGCCCGGGAGACCTCTGGGGCCAACGTCCTGACTTTC CSARETSGANVLTF TRBV29-1 NA TRBJ2-6 few
TGTGCCTGGAGTCCGGGACTAGCGGGAGGGCCGTATTCCTACGAGCAGTACTTC CAWSPGLAGGPYSYEQYF TRBV30 TRBD2 TRBJ2-7 NA
TGTGCCAGCAGTGACTACCTCGTCTCCTACAATGAGCAGTTCTTC CASSDYLVSYNEQFF TRBV6-1 NA TRBJ2-1 NA
TGTGCCAGCAGCCCAGAGTTCCGCACAGATACGCAGTATTTT CASSPEFRTDTQYF TRBV7-6 NA TRBJ2-3 NA
TGTGCCAGCAGCTTAATCCCCCCTAGCTCCAGCGTCTACAATGAGCAGTTCTTC CASSLIPPSSSVYNEQFF TRBV7-9 NA TRBJ2-1 few
TGCAGTGCTAGAACGGTCAGGGGCGACTATAATTCACCCCTCCACTTT CSARTVRGDYNSPLHF TRBV20-1 NA TRBJ1-6 NA
TGCGCCAGCAGCCATCGGGGACGGTCCCAAGAGACCCAGTACTTC CASSHRGRSQETQYF TRBV4-1 NA TRBJ2-5 NA
TGCAGCGTTACGGACAGGGCCTCCTACGAGCAGTACTTC CSVTDRASYEQYF TRBV29-1 TRBD1 TRBJ2-7 NA
TGCGCCAGCAGCCCGGGACAGCTCCAGTACAATGAGCAGTTCTTC CASSPGQLQYNEQFF TRBV5-1 TRBD1 TRBJ2-1 NA
TGCGCCAGCAGCTTCGAGGGTACAGGGGCCAATGAGCAGTTCTTC CASSFEGTGANEQFF TRBV5-1 TRBD1 TRBJ2-1 few
TGCAGTGCTAGAGATTCCCGCAGGGACGGTGTCCCCCAGCATTTT CSARDSRRDGVPQHF TRBV20-1 NA TRBJ1-5 many
TGTGCCAGCAGCTTAGGGCTCGAGGGGACCCAGTACTTC CASSLGLEGTQYF TRBV7-3 NA TRBJ2-5 NA
TGCAGTGCTACGGACCTCATCGACCTCTATAGCAATCAGCCCCAGCATTTT CSATDLIDLYSNQPQHF TRBV20-1 NA TRBJ1-5 NA
TGTGCCAGCAGCCCCTGGGACGAGACCCAGTACTTC CASSPWDETQYF TRBV7-8 NA TRBJ2-5 NA
TGTGCCAGCAGCCAGGGACTAGCGGGAGCTTGGGAGCAGTACTTC CASSQGLAGAWEQYF TRBV7-9 TRBD2 TRBJ2-7 NA
TGCGCCAGCAGCCAAGATTTCGGACTAGCGGACAATGAGCAGTTCTTC CASSQDFGLADNEQFF TRBV4-3 TRBD2 TRBJ2-1 few
TGTGCCTGTGGGCTAAGAGATACGCAGTATTTT CACGLRDTQYF TRBV12-3/TRBV12-4 NA TRBJ2-3 many
TGTGCCAGCAGTACCCTTTTGGGGGCGGCAGATACGCAGTATTTT CASSTLLGAADTQYF TRBV12-3/TRBV12-4 NA TRBJ2-3 NA
TGTGCCAGCAGCTTAAAAGTAGGCGGGAGCTACACCGGGGAGCTGTTTTTT CASSLKVGGSYTGELFF TRBV7-9 TRBD2 TRBJ2-2 NA
TGCAGTGCTAGATTGCGTCAAGATACGCAGTATTTT CSARLRQDTQYF TRBV20-1 NA TRBJ2-3 few
TGTGCCAGCACCCCGACTAGCGGGAGGAACAATGAGCAGTTCTTC CASTPTSGRNNEQFF TRBV7-9 TRBD2 TRBJ2-1 NA
TGCAGGGTACAACAGGGTAACGAGCAGTACTTC CRVQQGNEQYF TRBV20-1 NA TRBJ2-7 NA
TGTGCCAGCAGCTTCGGCGACAGGGGGAGCACAGATACGCAGTATTTT CASSFGDRGSTDTQYF TRBV7-9 TRBD1 TRBJ2-3 few
TGTGCCAGTAGTATCCAAGCTAGCGGGCATTACAATGAGCAGTTCTTC CASSIQASGHYNEQFF TRBV19 TRBD2 TRBJ2-1 few
TGTGCCAGCAGTTTAGCAGGTGGCCTAGCGGCGGCGACCCAGTACTTC CASSLAGGLAAATQYF TRBV12-3/TRBV12-4 TRBD2 TRBJ2-5 few
TGTGCCAGCAGGCACGAGCAGGGGCCTGGGACCCAGTACTTC CASRHEQGPGTQYF TRBV12-3/TRBV12-4 NA TRBJ2-5 NA
TGCAGCGCCGAAGGGACAGCAGACTACGAGCAGTACTTC CSAEGTADYEQYF TRBV29-1 TRBD1 TRBJ2-7 NA
TGTGCCAGCAGCCCGGGACTAGCGGAAGAGACCCAGTACTTC CASSPGLAEETQYF TRBV5-1 TRBD2 TRBJ2-5 many
TGTGCCAGCAGTCCGTTCGGGACAGTATACAATGAGCAGTTCTTC CASSPFGTVYNEQFF TRBV27 TRBD1 TRBJ2-1 few
TGCGCCAGCAGCTTGGATCCTAACTATGGCTACACCTTC CASSLDPNYGYTF TRBV5-1 NA TRBJ1-2 many
TGCAGTGCCGTACCAGACGTGGAGACCCAGTACTTC CSAVPDVETQYF TRBV20-1 NA TRBJ2-5 few
TGTGCCAGCAGCGTAACTAGCGGGACTCTACTGGATACGCAGTATTTT CASSVTSGTLLDTQYF TRBV9 TRBD2 TRBJ2-3 NA
TGTGCCAGCAGTTACCCCAGCGGAGGTATCTCCTACGAGCAGTACTTC CASSYPSGGISYEQYF TRBV6-2/TRBV6-3 NA TRBJ2-7 NA
TGTGCCAGCAGCTTACTGGCGGGGGCCCAGTACTTC CASSLLAGAQYF TRBV11-1 TRBD2 TRBJ2-5 few
TGTGCCAGCAGTTTAACGGGGGACGGGCAGTACTTC CASSLTGDGQYF TRBV7-8 NA TRBJ2-7 many
TGCAGCGTCGATGGACTCACGGATGAGCAGTTCTTC CSVDGLTDEQFF TRBV29-1 NA TRBJ2-1 NA